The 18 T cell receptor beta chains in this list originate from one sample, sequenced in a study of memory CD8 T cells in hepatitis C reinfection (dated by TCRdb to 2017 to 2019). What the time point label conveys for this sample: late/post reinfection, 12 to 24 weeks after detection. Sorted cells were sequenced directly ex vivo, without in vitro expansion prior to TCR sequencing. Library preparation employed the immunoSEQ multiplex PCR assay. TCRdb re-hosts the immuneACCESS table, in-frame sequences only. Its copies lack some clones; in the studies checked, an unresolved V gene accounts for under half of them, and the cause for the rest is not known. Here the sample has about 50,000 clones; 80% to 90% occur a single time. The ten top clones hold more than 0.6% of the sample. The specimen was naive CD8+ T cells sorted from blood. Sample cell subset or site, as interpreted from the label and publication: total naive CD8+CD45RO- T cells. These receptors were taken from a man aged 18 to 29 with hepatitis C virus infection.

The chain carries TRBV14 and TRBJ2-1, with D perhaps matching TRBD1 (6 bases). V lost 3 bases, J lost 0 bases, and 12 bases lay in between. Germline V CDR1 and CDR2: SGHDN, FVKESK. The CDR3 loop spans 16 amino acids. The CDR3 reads CASSHRQARSYNEQFF. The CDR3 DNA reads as TGTGCCAGCAGCCACCGACAGGCTCGCTCCTACAATGAGCAGTTCTTC.

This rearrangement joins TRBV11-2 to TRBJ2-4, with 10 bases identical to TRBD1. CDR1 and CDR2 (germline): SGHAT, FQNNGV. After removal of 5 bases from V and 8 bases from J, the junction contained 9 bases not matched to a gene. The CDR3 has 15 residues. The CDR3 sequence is CASSTQGTGVDIQYF. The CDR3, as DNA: TGTGCCAGCAGCACCCAAGGGACAGGGGTCGACATTCAGTACTTC.

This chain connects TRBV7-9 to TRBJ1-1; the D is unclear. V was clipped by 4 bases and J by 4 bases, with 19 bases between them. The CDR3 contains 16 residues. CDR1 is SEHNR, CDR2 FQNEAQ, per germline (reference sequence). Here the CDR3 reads CASSSTNMEGSTEAFF. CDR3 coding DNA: TGTGCCAGCAGCTCCACTAATATGGAGGGTAGCACTGAAGCTTTCTTT.

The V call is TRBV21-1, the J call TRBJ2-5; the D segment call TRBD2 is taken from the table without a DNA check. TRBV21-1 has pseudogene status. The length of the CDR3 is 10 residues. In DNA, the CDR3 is TGTGCCAGCAGCCCGGGTGACCAGTACTTC. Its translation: CASSPGDQYF.

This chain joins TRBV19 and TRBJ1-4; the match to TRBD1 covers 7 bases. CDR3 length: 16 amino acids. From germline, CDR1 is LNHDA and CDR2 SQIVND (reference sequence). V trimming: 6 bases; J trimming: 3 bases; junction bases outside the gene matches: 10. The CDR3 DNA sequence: TGTGCCAGTAGCTTGAGCAGGGGGAGACCTAATGAAAAACTGTTTTTT. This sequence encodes CASSLSRGRPNEKLFF. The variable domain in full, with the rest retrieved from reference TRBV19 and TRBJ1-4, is DGGITQSPKYLFRKEGQNVTLSCEQNLNHDAMYWYRQDPGQGLRLIYYSQIVNDFQKGDIAEGYSVSREKKESFPLTVTSAQKNPTAFYLCASSLSRGRPNEKLFFGSGTQLSVL.

CDR3 sequence reads: CASTGGSGLGNTDTQYF. The DNA for the CDR3 is TGTGCCAGTACAGGGGGATCGGGGCTTGGGAACACAGATACGCAGTATTTT. V and J are TRBV19 and TRBJ2-3; 7 positions agree with TRBD1. The CDR3 has 17 residues. Germline V gene sequence: CDR1 LNHDA, CDR2 SQIVND (reference sequence). Trimming took 7 bases from V and 2 from J; bases not matched to a gene: 15.

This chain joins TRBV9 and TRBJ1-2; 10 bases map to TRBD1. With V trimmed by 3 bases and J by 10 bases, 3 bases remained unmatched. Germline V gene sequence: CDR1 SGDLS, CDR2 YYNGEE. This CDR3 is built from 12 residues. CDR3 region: CASSGQGADYTF. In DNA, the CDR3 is TGTGCCAGCAGCGGACAGGGGGCTGACTACACCTTC.

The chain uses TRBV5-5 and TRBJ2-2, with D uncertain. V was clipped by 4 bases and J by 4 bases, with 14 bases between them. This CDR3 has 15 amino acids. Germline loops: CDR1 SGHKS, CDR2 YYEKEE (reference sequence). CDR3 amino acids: CASSPPLITTGELFF. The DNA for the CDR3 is TGTGCCAGCAGCCCTCCACTAATCACCACCGGGGAGCTGTTTTTT.

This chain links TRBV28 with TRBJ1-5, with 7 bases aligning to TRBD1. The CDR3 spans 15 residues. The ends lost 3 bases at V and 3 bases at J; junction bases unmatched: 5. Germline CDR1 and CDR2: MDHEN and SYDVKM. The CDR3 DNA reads TGTGCCAGCAGTTTGGGGGACAGTACCAATCAGCCCCAGCATTTT. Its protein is CASSLGDSTNQPQHF.

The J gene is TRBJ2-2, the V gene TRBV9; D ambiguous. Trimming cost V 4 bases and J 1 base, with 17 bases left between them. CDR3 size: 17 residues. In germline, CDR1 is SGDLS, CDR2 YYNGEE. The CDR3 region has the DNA TGTGCCAGCAGCCCTCGCCTTGGGCAAAGGAACACCGGGGAGCTGTTTTTT. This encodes CASSPRLGQRNTGELFF.

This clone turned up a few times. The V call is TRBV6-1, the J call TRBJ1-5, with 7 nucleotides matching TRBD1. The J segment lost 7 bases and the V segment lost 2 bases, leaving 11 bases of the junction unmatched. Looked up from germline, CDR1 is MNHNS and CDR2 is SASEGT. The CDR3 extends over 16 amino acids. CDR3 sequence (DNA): TGTGCCAGCAGTGAAATCGGAACAGGGGAATGGCAGCCCCAGCATTTT. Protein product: CASSEIGTGEWQPQHF.

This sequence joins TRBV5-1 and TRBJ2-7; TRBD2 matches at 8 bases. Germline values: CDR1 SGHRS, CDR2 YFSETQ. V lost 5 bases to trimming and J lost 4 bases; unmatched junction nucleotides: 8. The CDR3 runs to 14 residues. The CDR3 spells CASSPSGLEYEQYF. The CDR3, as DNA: TGCGCCAGCAGTCCTAGCGGGCTGGAGTACGAGCAGTACTTC. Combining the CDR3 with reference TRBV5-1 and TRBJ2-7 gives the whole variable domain KAGVTQTPRYLIKTRGQQVTLSCSPISGHRSVSWYQQTPGQGLQFLFEYFSETQRNKGNFPGRFSGRQFSNSRSEMNVSTLELGDSALYLCASSPSGLEYEQYFGPGTRLTVT.

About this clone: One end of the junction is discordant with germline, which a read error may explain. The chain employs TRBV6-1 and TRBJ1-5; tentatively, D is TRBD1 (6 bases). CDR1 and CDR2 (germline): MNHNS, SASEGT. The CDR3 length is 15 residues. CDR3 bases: TGTGCCGGCAGTGAAGGGGGGGTTTGGAATCAGCCCCAGCATTTT. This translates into CAGSEGGVWNQPQHF.

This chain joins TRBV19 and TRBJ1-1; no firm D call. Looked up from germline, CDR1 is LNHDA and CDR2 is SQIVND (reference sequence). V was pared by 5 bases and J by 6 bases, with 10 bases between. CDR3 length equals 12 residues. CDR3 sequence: CASSPRFSEAFF. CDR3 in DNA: TGTGCCAGTAGTCCCCGTTTTTCTGAAGCTTTCTTT.

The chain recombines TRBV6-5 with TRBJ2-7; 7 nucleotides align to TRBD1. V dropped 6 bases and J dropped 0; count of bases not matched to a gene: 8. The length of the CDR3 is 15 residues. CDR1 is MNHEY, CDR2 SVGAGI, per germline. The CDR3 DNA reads TGTGCCAGCAGAGTTCGACAGGGCTACTCCTACGAGCAGTACTTC. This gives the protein CASRVRQGYSYEQYF.

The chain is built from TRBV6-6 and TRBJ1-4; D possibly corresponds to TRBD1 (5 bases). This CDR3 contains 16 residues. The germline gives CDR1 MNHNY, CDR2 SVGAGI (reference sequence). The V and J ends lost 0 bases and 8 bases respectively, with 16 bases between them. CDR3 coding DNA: TGTGCCAGCAGTTACTCCAGGGAGGGTAAGAACGAAAAACTGTTTTTT. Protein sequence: CASSYSREGKNEKLFF.

CDR3 nucleotide sequence: TGTGCCAGCAGTACGCGGGACAGGGGGCTAGGTGGAAACACCATATATTTT. Protein: CASSTRDRGLGGNTIYF. The chain links TRBV5-5 to TRBJ1-3; 12 bases are shared with TRBD1. Looked up from germline, CDR1 is SGHKS and CDR2 is YYEKEE (reference sequence). The CDR3 totals 17 residues. Trimming at V came to 5 bases and at J to 3 bases, leaving 9 bases not matched to a gene.

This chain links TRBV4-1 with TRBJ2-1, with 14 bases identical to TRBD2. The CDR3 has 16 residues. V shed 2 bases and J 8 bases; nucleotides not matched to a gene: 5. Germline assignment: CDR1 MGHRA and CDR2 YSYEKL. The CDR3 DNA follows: TGCGCCAGCAGCCAACGACTAGCGGGGGGGCATGATGAGCAGTTCTTC. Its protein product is CASSQRLAGGHDEQFF.